This passage covers 21 T cell receptor beta chains from one sample sequenced in a study of blood T cell repertoires in COVID-19. TCRdb's copy holds only in-frame clones and misses some; the assay was immunoSEQ multiplex PCR. This sample has more than 200,000 clones, with roughly 86% found just once. Material for sequencing was PBMCs or T cells enriched from blood (not recorded which). Every receptor here comes from a woman between 45 and 60 years old who had recovered from COVID-19.

The chain has TRBV27 and TRBJ2-7; D remains ambiguous. CDR3 length: 15 amino acids. V was clipped by 6 bases and J by 1 base, with 16 bases between them. CDR1 MNHEY and CDR2 SMNVEV come from the germline V gene (reference sequence). The CDR3 DNA reads TGTGCCAGCAGGAGATCACTTACCCCATCCTACGAGCAGTACTTC. This translates into CASRRSLTPSYEQYF.

The rearrangement links TRBV9 to TRBJ2-7; 14 bases align to TRBD2. The germline V gene has CDR1 SGDLS and CDR2 YYNGEE. The CDR3 runs to 17 residues. After removal of 5 bases from V and 5 bases from J, the junction contained 12 bases not matched to a gene. CDR3: CASSYRGLAGEGDEQYF. CDR3 DNA: TGTGCCAGCAGTTACCGGGGACTAGCGGGAGAAGGAGACGAGCAGTACTTC.

The rearrangement links TRBV2 to TRBJ1-5; 9 bases map to TRBD1. J gave up 6 bases and V 4 bases, and 4 bases lay outside the gene matches. Germline assignment: CDR1 SNHLY and CDR2 FYNNEI. This CDR3 region has 14 residues. CDR3 sequence reads: CASSAGQGRQPQHF. In DNA form, the CDR3 reads TGTGCCAGCAGTGCTGGACAGGGGCGTCAGCCCCAGCATTTT.

This chain joins TRBV5-1 and TRBJ1-6; D may be TRBD1 (5 bases). The germline V and J ends were trimmed by 0 bases and 5 bases, with 15 bases remaining between them. Germline lookup yields CDR1 SGHRS and CDR2 YFSETQ. CDR3 length equals 17 residues. The CDR3 DNA sequence: TGCGCCAGCAGCTTGGGAGTGGACACCTCACATAATTCACCCCTCCACTTT. Its protein product is CASSLGVDTSHNSPLHF.

V is TRBV25-1 and J is TRBJ1-4; no reliable D call. This CDR3 has 14 amino acids. Germline CDR1 MGHDK, CDR2 SYGVNS. V lost 3 bases and J 7 bases, leaving 12 bases between the germline ends. This CDR3 reads CASSEGEMGEKLFF. The CDR3 region has the DNA TGTGCCAGCAGTGAGGGAGAGATGGGTGAAAAACTGTTTTTT.

The chain combines TRBV10-1 with TRBJ1-5; the D gene is possibly TRBD1 (5 bases). CDR3 length: 19 residues. Trimming left V 5 bases short and J 2 bases short, with 25 bases between. Per germline, CDR1 WNHNN and CDR2 SYGVQD (reference sequence). The CDR3 here is CASSPLSRDSRVCNQPQHF. CDR3 coding DNA: TGCGCCAGCAGTCCGCTATCGAGGGACTCCCGCGTATGCAATCAGCCCCAGCATTTT.

The chain joins TRBV28 to TRBJ2-7; 11 bases fit TRBD1. The CDR3 consists of 20 residues. Germline CDR1 is MDHEN and CDR2 is SYDVKM. V was pared by 0 bases and J by 5 bases, with 18 bases of the junction left unmatched. This CDR3 reads CASSLWTYSKRDRGTNEQYF. The CDR3 DNA reads TGTGCCAGCAGTTTATGGACCTATAGTAAACGGGACAGGGGGACGAACGAGCAGTACTTC.

The V gene is TRBV5-6, the J gene TRBJ2-2; 9 nucleotides line up with TRBD1. This CDR3 spans 16 amino acids. V was pared by 2 bases and J by 6 bases, with 8 bases of the junction left unmatched. Germline CDR1 SGHDT, CDR2 YYEEEE. In DNA form, the CDR3 reads TGTGCCAGCAGCTTAGGGACAGGGTCGGGTGCCGGGGAGCTGTTTTTT. Amino acid sequence: CASSLGTGSGAGELFF.

The rearrangement uses TRBV7-6 and TRBJ1-1; 7 nucleotides align to TRBD1. This CDR3 region has 16 residues. Germline loops: CDR1 SGHVS, CDR2 FNYEAQ. V lost 4 bases to trimming and J lost 0 bases; unmatched junction nucleotides: 8. In nucleotides, the CDR3 is TGTGCCAGCAGCTCAAGACAGGGCGGCATGAACACTGAAGCTTTCTTT. This sequence encodes CASSSRQGGMNTEAFF.

This clone was found a few times. The chain combines TRBV2 with TRBJ2-7, with 9 bases identical to TRBD1. The V and J ends lost 6 bases and 3 bases, in that order; junction bases with no gene match: 6. CDR3 length: 14 residues. Germline V gene data show CDR1 as SNHLY and CDR2 as FYNNEI. The CDR3 loop is CASRQQGAVYEQYF. Here the CDR3 DNA reads TGTGCCAGCAGACAACAGGGGGCAGTCTACGAGCAGTACTTC.

The rearrangement uses TRBV18 and TRBJ2-7; 9 bases align to TRBD1. The ends lost 6 bases at V and 6 bases at J; junction bases unmatched: 6. The CDR3 has 13 residues. CDR1 KGHSH and CDR2 LQKENI come from the germline V gene. This chain's CDR3 is CASSRDRAREQYF. CDR3 in DNA: TGTGCCAGCTCCCGGGACAGGGCCCGCGAGCAGTACTTC.

In this sample, this clone turned up once. This chain connects TRBV3-1 (or the pseudogene TRBV3-2) to TRBJ2-2; D perhaps matches TRBD1 (6 bases). Germline V gene lookup returns CDR1 LGHDT and CDR2 YNNKEL (reference sequence). The CDR3 has 15 residues. V lost 5 bases and J lost 6, with 16 bases in between. The CDR3 bases are TGTGCCAGCAGCGAATATACAGGGTCCCCCGGGGAGCTGTTTTTT. Translating gives CASSEYTGSPGELFF.

The V gene is TRBV27, the J gene TRBJ1-5; D possibly corresponds to TRBD1 (6 bases). The V end lost 9 bases, the J end lost 4 bases, and 16 bases lay between the germline ends. CDR1 is MNHEY and CDR2 is SMNVEV in the germline V gene (reference sequence). This CDR3 contains 14 residues. DNA of the CDR3: TGTGCCAGTAAACGGACAGCCGCAAATCAGCCCCAGCATTTT. Translation gives CASKRTAANQPQHF.

V and J are TRBV30 and TRBJ1-2; TRBD1 is a possible D gene (6 bases). Trimming stripped 5 bases from V and 1 base from J, with 14 bases between. The CDR3 loop spans 14 amino acids. Germline loops: CDR1 GTSNPN, CDR2 SVGIG (reference sequence). The CDR3 nucleotides are TGTGCCTGGCGGTGGGGCAGGGGTAACTATGGCTACACCTTC. Encoded protein: CAWRWGRGNYGYTF.

V and J are TRBV5-4 and TRBJ2-7; D is uncertain. Germline V lookup: CDR1 SGHNT, CDR2 YYREEE (reference sequence). There are 13 residues in the CDR3. V shed 1 base and J shed 3 bases, with 8 bases lying between them. The CDR3: CASSLSSNYEQYF. CDR3 nucleotides: TGTGCCAGCAGCTTGAGTAGTAACTACGAGCAGTACTTC.

With respect to this clone: This CDR3 is also generated by other DNA sequences in the sample. The chain uses TRBV15 and TRBJ1-1; the match to TRBD1 covers 7 bases. CDR1 is LNHNV and CDR2 is YYDKDF in the germline V gene (reference sequence). Germline trimming cut 0 bases from V and 5 bases from J; bases unmatched to any gene: 6. This CDR3 spans 15 amino acids. The CDR3 reads CATSRDLAGGTEAFF. The CDR3 DNA sequence: TGTGCCACCAGCAGAGATCTTGCAGGGGGGACTGAAGCTTTCTTT.

This clone occurred once. This chain links TRBV20-1 with TRBJ1-4; D may be TRBD1 (5 bases). CDR1 is DFQATT and CDR2 is SNEGSKA in the germline V gene (reference sequence). V lost 3 bases to trimming and J lost 3 bases, with 14 bases between them. This CDR3 has 15 residues. The DNA for the CDR3 is TGCAGTGCTAGTGGGGCCAGTCTGTCTAATGAAAAACTGTTTTTT. Translated: CSASGASLSNEKLFF.

The genes are TRBV6-2 or TRBV6-3 and TRBJ2-7, with 8 bases aligning to TRBD2. The CDR3 has 15 amino acids. The ends lost 6 bases at V and 4 bases at J; junction bases unmatched: 11. Germline V gene sequence: CDR1 MNHEY, CDR2 SVGEGT. CDR3 DNA: TGTGCCAGCAGCCAACTAGCGGAGGGGGGGTACGAGCAGTACTTC. Residues: CASSQLAEGGYEQYF.

This clone occurred once. The CDR3, as DNA: TGTGCCAGCAGCCACGCCCAGCAGGAGGGGGGCTACACCTTC. Amino acid sequence: CASSHAQQEGGYTF. The chain combines TRBV7-9 with TRBJ1-2, with D maybe TRBD1 (5 bases). This CDR3 region has 14 residues. V was shortened by 5 bases and J by 8 bases, with 18 bases between the two germline ends. Germline V gene sequence: CDR1 SEHNR, CDR2 FQNEAQ (reference sequence).

CDR3 protein: CASGNTEAFF. CDR3 bases: TGTGCCAGCGGCAACACTGAAGCTTTCTTT. The gene calls are TRBV28 and TRBJ1-1; D not resolved. Trimming took 8 bases from V and 2 from J, leaving 3 bases between them. The length of the CDR3 is 10 residues. From germline, CDR1 is MDHEN and CDR2 SYDVKM.

The gene calls are TRBV19 and TRBJ1-2; 10 nucleotides agree with TRBD1. The CDR3 runs 15 residues. CDR1 and CDR2 (germline): LNHDA, SQIVND (reference sequence). Unmatched junction bases numbered 9, after V lost 5 bases and J lost 6 bases. The CDR3 DNA is TGTGCCAGTAGTCCCGTAGCCGGGACAGGGGATGGCTACACCTTC. Residues: CASSPVAGTGDGYTF.